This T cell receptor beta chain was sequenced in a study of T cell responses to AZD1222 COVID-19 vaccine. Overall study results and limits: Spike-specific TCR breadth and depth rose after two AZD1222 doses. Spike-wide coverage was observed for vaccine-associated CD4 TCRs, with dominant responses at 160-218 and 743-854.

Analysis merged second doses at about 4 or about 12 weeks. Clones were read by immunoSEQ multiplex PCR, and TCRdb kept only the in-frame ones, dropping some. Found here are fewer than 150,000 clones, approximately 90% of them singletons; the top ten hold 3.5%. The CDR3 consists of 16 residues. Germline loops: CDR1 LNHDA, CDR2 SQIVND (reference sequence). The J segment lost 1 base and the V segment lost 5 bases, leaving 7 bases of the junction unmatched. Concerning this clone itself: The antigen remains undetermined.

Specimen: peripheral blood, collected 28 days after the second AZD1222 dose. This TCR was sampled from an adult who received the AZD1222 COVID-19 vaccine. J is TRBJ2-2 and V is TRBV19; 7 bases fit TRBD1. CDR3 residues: CASSPEGAVNTGELFF. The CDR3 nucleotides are TGTGCCAGTAGTCCCGAGGGGGCGGTGAACACCGGGGAGCTGTTTTTT.